Reported below is one T cell receptor beta chain. CDR3 length: 14 residues. The germline gives CDR1 DFQATT, CDR2 SNEGSKA (reference sequence). The ends were cut back, 6 bases at V and 3 bases at J, with 18 bases in the middle. TCRdb reanalysed the RT-PCR reads using MiXCR and keeps one entry per CDR3 protein. The sample includes fewer than 800,000 distinct CDR3 sequences, 13% to 15% seen only once; the top ten take just over 3.5%. The sequence was obtained from a female donor in good health, serving as a healthy control. The chain uses TRBV20-1 and TRBJ2-7; the D gene is possibly TRBD1 (6 bases). Sequenced sample: memory CD4+ T cells from blood. The CDR3 reads CSAVGALDVYEQYF. Here the CDR3 DNA reads TGCAGTGCCGTGGGGGCTCTTGATGTCTACGAGCAGTACTTC.